The 8 T cell receptor beta chains listed next were all sequenced from one sample in a study of shared clonotypes between healthy human individuals. The table came from immunoSEQ multiplex PCR; TCRdb's copy has only in-frame clones and leaves some out. This table holds 330,000 or so clones, around 67% found once. The sample consisted of memory CD4+ T cells sorted from blood. Subset reported: CD45RA-negative fraction. The receptors shown here come from a man aged 30-40 years in good health.

CDR3 DNA sequence: TGCGCCAGCAGCGCCGGACAGGACGTTAGCATTCAGTACTTC. Its protein is CASSAGQDVSIQYF. The gene calls are TRBV5-1 and TRBJ2-4, with 7 nucleotides matching TRBD1. Per the germline V gene, CDR1 is SGHRS and CDR2 is YFSETQ. The V gene end was trimmed by 4 bases and the J gene end by 9 bases; junction bases not matched to a gene: 10. This CDR3 is 14 amino acids long.

The genes are TRBV5-1 and TRBJ2-1; 7 bases are shared with TRBD1. The trim removed 4 bases at V and 3 bases at J, leaving 4 bases unmatched. This CDR3 is 14 amino acids long. Germline loops: CDR1 SGHRS, CDR2 YFSETQ. The CDR3 bases are TGCGCCAGCAGCCTAAGGACAGGCTACAATGAGCAGTTCTTC. Its protein product is CASSLRTGYNEQFF.

This chain connects TRBV27 to TRBJ2-1; D unclear. This CDR3 has 15 residues. V was trimmed by 8 bases and J by 8 bases, leaving 22 bases between them. Germline CDR1 reads MNHEY; CDR2 reads SMNVEV (reference sequence). For the CDR3, the DNA is TGTGCCAGCCGCTTCCGCGCAATTAGTTACTATGAGCAGTTCTTC. This codes for CASRFRAISYYEQFF.

V gene TRBV4-3 combines with J gene TRBJ2-1; 8 nucleotides agree with TRBD2. There are 17 residues in the CDR3. Trimming removed 0 bases from V and 2 bases from J; junction bases left unmatched: 6. Germline values: CDR1 LGHNA, CDR2 YSLEER. In DNA, the CDR3 is TGCGCCAGCAGCCAAGAGGGTCCGGGAGGGCCCTACAATGAGCAGTTCTTC. It encodes CASSQEGPGGPYNEQFF.

The chain combines TRBV10-2 with TRBJ2-5; D unclear. This CDR3 has 12 residues. The germline V gene has CDR1 WSHSY and CDR2 SAAADI. V was cut by 3 bases and J by 5 bases, with 7 bases left in between. CDR3 amino acids: CASSEEPETQYF. CDR3 in DNA: TGCGCCAGCAGTGAAGAGCCTGAGACCCAGTACTTC.

The chain links TRBV6-1 to TRBJ2-1, with 10 nucleotides matching TRBD2. Germline CDR1 MNHNS, CDR2 SASEGT. J lost 0 bases, V lost 5 bases, and 1 base had no gene match. This CDR3 is built from 15 residues. The DNA for the CDR3 is TGTGCCAGCAGTAGGACTAGCGGCTCCTACAATGAGCAGTTCTTC. It is translated as CASSRTSGSYNEQFF.

The genes are TRBV5-1 and TRBJ1-5; D not certain. Germline V gene lookup returns CDR1 SGHRS and CDR2 YFSETQ. The CDR3 is 15 amino acids. The germline V and J ends were trimmed by 0 bases and 1 base, with 8 bases remaining between them. Here the CDR3 reads CASSLGTASNQPQHF. DNA of the CDR3: TGCGCCAGCAGCTTGGGTACAGCGAGCAATCAGCCCCAGCATTTT.

This clone came up once. Here the CDR3 reads CAIRTGTGVREGSDTQYF. In nucleotides, the CDR3 is TGTGCCATCAGGACCGGGACAGGGGTACGGGAGGGTTCAGATACGCAGTATTTT. This chain joins TRBV10-3 and TRBJ2-3, with 10 bases identical to TRBD1. Germline V CDR1 and CDR2: ENHRY, SYGVKD. The CDR3 totals 18 residues. V lost 6 bases to trimming and J lost 4 bases; unmatched junction nucleotides: 16.